This entry concerns a single T cell receptor (beta chain). Its antigen has not been determined. Base qualities were left out, and no much larger clone turns up one base away. Library method: the immunoSEQ multiplex PCR assay. TCRdb provides this immuneACCESS table in a form limited to in-frame rearrangements. Some clones are lacking; in checked studies, under half of them reflect an unresolved V gene, and why the rest are absent is not known. This sample lists around 100,000 clones; 85% to 95% were detected once. Approximately 0.36% of the sample goes to the ten largest clones. The data are from a study of technical replicates of blood from a few donors (TCRdb year 2017). The clonotype was recovered from a human donor in good health. The material sequenced was T cells isolated from PBMCs.

In nucleotide form, the sequence is TGTGCCAGCAGTTCAGGGGGCGATGAAAAACTGTTTTTT. Translated, it reads CASSSGGDEKLFF. This receptor chain uses TRBV6-5 and TRBJ1-4; 8 nucleotides in the junction match TRBD1. Inclusive of the bounding cysteine and phenylalanine, the CDR3 is 13 residues long. Kept here is only the CDR3 DNA, which spans 39 bases and is read in frame from base 1. The germline V and J ends show losses of 4 bases and 6 bases respectively, and no gene match explains 1 base of the junction. Looking up the germline V gene yields CDR1 MNHEY and CDR2 SVGAGI.